What follows are 14 T cell receptor beta chains derived from one specimen sequenced in a study of naive and memory T cell subsets. General study results and limits: Especially in CD8 cells, naive repertoires contained a few larger clonotypes, possibly CD45RA-re-expressing memory cells.

The antigens for these receptors are not known. Both TRBC1 and TRBC2 were covered by a beta constant-region primer of two equimolar oligonucleotides. Ligated cDNA was amplified by four rounds of PCR with nested alpha and beta constant-region primers and SP2. One entry per CDR3 protein results from TCRdb running MiXCR on the UMI-ligation and nested PCR reads. The sample has over 110,000 distinct CDR3 sequences, approximately 21% seen once. The specimen sequenced was naive CD8+ T cells from blood. All receptors derive from a human donor in good health.

This clonotype appeared many times. The V and J genes are TRBV5-5 and TRBJ2-3, with unresolved D. The germline V and J ends were trimmed by 2 bases and 1 base, with 8 bases remaining between them. CDR1 and CDR2 from the germline V gene are SGHKS and YYEKEE (reference sequence). This CDR3 is 14 amino acids long. The CDR3 nucleotides read TGTGCCAGCAGCTTAAGTGGAGGCACAGATACGCAGTATTTT. Translated, it gives CASSLSGGTDTQYF.

This clonotype was seen a handful of times. V gene TRBV20-1 combines with J gene TRBJ2-1, with 8 bases lining up with TRBD2. CDR3 length: 14 residues. The V and J ends lost 6 bases and 1 base, in that order; junction bases with no gene match: 5. CDR1 is DFQATT and CDR2 is SNEGSKA in the germline V gene (reference sequence). Here the CDR3 reads CSAGAGVSYNEQFF. The CDR3 region has the DNA TGCAGTGCCGGAGCGGGGGTTTCCTACAATGAGCAGTTCTTC.

The table lists this clonotype with a few counts. The chain is built from TRBV28 and TRBJ2-7; perhaps TRBD1 as D (5 bases). From germline, CDR1 is MDHEN and CDR2 SYDVKM. Trimming pared 5 bases from V and 0 bases from J, leaving 14 bases between. The CDR3 extends over 15 amino acids. CDR3 sequence reads: CASSAPTENSYEQYF. CDR3 nucleotide sequence: TGTGCCAGCAGTGCGCCGACAGAGAACTCCTACGAGCAGTACTTC.

This clonotype was observed a handful of times. The V and J genes are TRBV10-3 and TRBJ2-1; 7 bases are a match to TRBD2. Unmatched junction bases numbered 5, after V lost 6 bases and J lost 0 bases. This CDR3 spans 15 amino acids. Germline assignment: CDR1 ENHRY and CDR2 SYGVKD. The CDR3 reads CAIRGSGISYNEQFF. For the CDR3, the DNA is TGTGCCATCAGAGGAAGCGGGATCTCCTACAATGAGCAGTTCTTC.

V gene TRBV6-1 combines with J gene TRBJ2-5, with D possibly TRBD2 on 6 matching bases. Per germline, CDR1 MNHNS and CDR2 SASEGT. V was trimmed by 0 bases and J by 3 bases, leaving 20 bases between them. The CDR3 sequence is 18 residues long. The CDR3 DNA follows: TGTGCCAGCAGTGAAGCCACTCTTTGGGCTAGCGTCAAAGAGACCCAGTACTTC. Translation: CASSEATLWASVKETQYF.

The gene calls are TRBV27 and TRBJ2-3; D assignment may be TRBD1 or TRBD2 (6 bases each). CDR3 length: 17 amino acids. The V end was cut by 4 bases, the J end by 2 bases, with 19 bases between. Germline CDR1 is MNHEY and CDR2 is SMNVEV (reference sequence). The CDR3 loop reads CASSYRLDRISTDTQYF. CDR3 sequence (DNA): TGTGCCAGCAGTTATCGACTAGACAGGATCTCCACAGATACGCAGTATTTT.

V gene TRBV7-9 combines with J gene TRBJ1-2; D remains ambiguous. V lost 6 bases and J lost 3, with 8 bases in between. The CDR3 totals 12 residues. Per the germline V gene, CDR1 is SEHNR and CDR2 is FQNEAQ (reference sequence). CDR3 coding DNA: TGTGCCAGCAGGGGGTTCGACTATGGCTACACCTTC. This codes for CASRGFDYGYTF.

In this sample, this clonotype turned up a few times. The genes are TRBV4-3 and TRBJ1-1; tentative D call: TRBD1 (5 bases). Germline CDR1 LGHNA, CDR2 YSLEER. The ends were cut back, 6 bases at V and 2 bases at J, with 16 bases in the middle. This CDR3 region has 15 residues. CDR3 residues: CASSDSGTDNTEAFF. In DNA form, the CDR3 reads TGCGCCAGCAGTGACTCCGGGACGGATAACACTGAAGCTTTCTTT.

This clonotype was detected only a few times. The chain combines TRBV12-3 or TRBV12-4 with TRBJ1-2; 7 positions agree with TRBD1. The CDR3 is made up of 15 amino acids. Losses at the gene ends were 5 bases for V and 2 bases for J; bases not matched to a gene: 8. CDR3 DNA sequence: TGTGCCAGCAGTCAAGACGGGACAGCAAACTATGGCTACACCTTC. Translation: CASSQDGTANYGYTF.

V gene TRBV19 combines with J gene TRBJ2-7, with D possibly TRBD1 on 6 matching bases. Between the trimmed V and J ends, which lost 0 bases and 5 bases, there was a span of 8 bases. Germline-derived CDR1 and CDR2 are LNHDA and SQIVND (reference sequence). CDR3 length: 13 amino acids. The CDR3 region is CASSIDRGHEQYF. For the CDR3, the DNA is TGTGCCAGTAGTATAGACAGGGGCCACGAGCAGTACTTC.

This clonotype was picked up a small number of times. The chain combines TRBV5-6 with TRBJ2-7, with D unresolved. Germline CDR1 reads SGHDT; CDR2 reads YYEEEE. The CDR3 covers 12 residues. V was clipped by 3 bases and J by 5 bases, with 9 bases between them. The CDR3 DNA reads TGTGCCAGCAGCTCCATTCCCGACGAGCAGTACTTC. This codes for CASSSIPDEQYF.

The chain uses TRBV6-1 and TRBJ1-2; no clear D gene. CDR3 length: 15 amino acids. In germline, CDR1 is MNHNS, CDR2 SASEGT. Trimming took off 3 bases at V and 6 bases at J, with 17 bases between the two ends. The chain's CDR3 is CASSETGWRRDGYTF. The CDR3 coding sequence is TGTGCCAGCAGTGAGACGGGGTGGAGGCGCGATGGCTACACCTTC.

The chain links TRBV28 to TRBJ2-3, with TRBD1 matching 9 bases. With V trimmed by 6 bases and J by 8 bases, 12 bases remained unmatched. The V gene's germline CDR1 is MDHEN and CDR2 SYDVKM. The CDR3 totals 15 residues. Here the CDR3 reads CASSPGTGYVATQYF. CDR3 coding DNA: TGTGCCAGCAGCCCCGGGACAGGGTATGTTGCTACGCAGTATTTT. The complete variable domain, with remaining parts taken from reference TRBV28 and TRBJ2-3, reads DVKVTQSSRYLVKRTGEKVFLECVQDMDHENMFWYRQDPGLGLRLIYFSYDVKMKEKGDIPEGYSVSREKKERFSLILESASTNQTSMYLCASSPGTGYVATQYFGPGTRLTVL.

The V gene is TRBV28, the J gene TRBJ2-7, with D possibly being TRBD1 (7 bases). V lost 5 bases and J lost 3, with 20 bases in between. This CDR3 has 16 amino acids. Looked up from germline, CDR1 is MDHEN and CDR2 is SYDVKM. CDR3 sequence (DNA): TGTGCCAGCAGTCCGAATACAGGGGACTTAGGCTACGAGCAGTACTTC. This codes for CASSPNTGDLGYEQYF.